The 5 T cell receptor beta chains below all came from one sample that was sequenced in a study of cytomegalovirus exposure and HLA in healthy donors. Sequenced by immunoSEQ multiplex PCR; TCRdb stores in-frame clones only, minus some. The sample records tens of thousands of clones, 95% to 97% being singletons. The sequencing input was PBMCs. The receptor set was obtained from a man younger than 35 in good health and CMV-seronegative.

This chain links TRBV9 with TRBJ1-5; 9 positions agree with TRBD1. The CDR3 runs 14 residues. CDR1 and CDR2 from the germline V gene are SGDLS and YYNGEE. V lost 3 bases and J lost 7; bases outside the gene matches: 5. In DNA form, the CDR3 reads TGTGCCAGCAGCGCGGGACAGGGTGGCCAGCCCCAGCATTTT. Encoded protein: CASSAGQGGQPQHF. The complete variable domain, with remaining parts taken from reference TRBV9 and TRBJ1-5, reads DSGVTQTPKHLITATGQRVTLRCSPRSGDLSVYWYQQSLDQGLQFLIQYYNGEERAKGNILERFSAQQFPDLHSELNLSSLELGDSALYFCASSAGQGGQPQHFGDGTRLSIL.

This chain joins TRBV9 and TRBJ2-1; the match to TRBD1 covers 7 bases. The V and J ends lost 2 bases and 2 bases, in that order; junction bases with no gene match: 13. Germline CDR1 is SGDLS and CDR2 is YYNGEE. The CDR3 length is 18 residues. The DNA of the CDR3 is TGTGCCAGCAGCGTGACTAAGGGACAGCCGTTAGCCTACAATGAGCAGTTCTTC. This encodes CASSVTKGQPLAYNEQFF.

The CDR3: CASSLRGGAGNTEAFF. The CDR3 region has the DNA TGCGCCAGCAGCTTGCGGGGGGGCGCGGGAAACACTGAAGCTTTCTTT. This chain connects TRBV5-1 to TRBJ1-1; weak D call: TRBD1 (6 bases). Germline V gives CDR1 SGHRS, CDR2 YFSETQ. The CDR3 has 16 amino acids. Trimming stripped 1 base from V and 2 bases from J, with 15 bases between.

The rearrangement joins TRBV5-1 to TRBJ2-3; D is possibly TRBD2 (6 bases). Germline assignment: CDR1 SGHRS and CDR2 YFSETQ. V gave up 7 bases and J gave up 8 bases, with 17 bases separating them. The CDR3 length is 13 residues. The CDR3 loop reads CASAAGLAGTQYF. CDR3 in DNA: TGCGCCAGCGCTGCGGGGCTCGCCGGTACGCAGTATTTT.

V gene TRBV2 combines with J gene TRBJ1-6, with D perhaps matching TRBD1 (6 bases). Germline CDR1 SNHLY, CDR2 FYNNEI. Trimming cost V 7 bases and J 0 bases, with 13 bases left between them. This CDR3 is 16 amino acids long. The CDR3 DNA sequence: TGTGCCAGCAAGGCGGGGGCAACCTCCTATAATTCACCCCTCCACTTT. It is translated as CASKAGATSYNSPLHF.